This TCR beta chain was documented in a study of regulatory T cells in long-lasting Graves disease. Study-level background: Recently diagnosed Graves' patients had received antithyroid drugs for under 3 months.

Time point: newly diagnosed GD, antithyroid drugs for less than 3 months. RNA isolated from PBMCs was used to make the TCR library. Through Arm-PCR of CDR3 regions and iRepertoire HTBI primers, TCR beta libraries were built. As originally analysed: From all samples, identification returned 14 TRBJ and approximately 67 TRBV segments. MiXCR was run by TCRdb on the multiplex PCR reads, yielding one entry per CDR3 protein. These V and J calls rely on TCRdb rather than the paper's analysis. The table includes 200,000 to 250,000 distinct CDR3 sequences, approximately 18% detected once. This clonotype was counted many times. Its antigen is not identified. Study findings and constraints: Newly diagnosed disease favored TRBV20-1 and TRBJ2-1 over persistent disease.

The CDR3 length is 17 residues. The germline CDR1 and CDR2 sequences are MNHEY and SVGAGI. V was cut by 1 base and J by 1 base, with 14 bases left in between. These same data were also listed under a study on T cells in Graves' hyperthyroidism and ophthalmopathy. That source adds: By a 13 V-J model, ophthalmopathy was set apart from stable hyperthyroidism.

This chain links TRBV6-5 with TRBJ1-5; D uncertain. This sequence originates from a woman aged 25 to 39 with Graves disease. This sample comprised peripheral blood mononuclear cells (PBMCs), obtained at new diagnosis, from a patient treated with antithyroid drugs. CDR3: CASSYFFLWVSNQPQHF. The CDR3 DNA is TGTGCCAGCAGTTACTTCTTCTTGTGGGTGAGCAATCAGCCCCAGCATTTT.